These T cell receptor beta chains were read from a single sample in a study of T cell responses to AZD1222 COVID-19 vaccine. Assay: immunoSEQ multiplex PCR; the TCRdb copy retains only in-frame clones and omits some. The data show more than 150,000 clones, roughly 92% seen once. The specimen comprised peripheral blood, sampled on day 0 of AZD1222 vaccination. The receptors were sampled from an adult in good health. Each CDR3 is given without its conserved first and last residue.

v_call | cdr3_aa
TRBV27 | ASKIAGLAGGPPSSNEQF
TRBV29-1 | SVDRQGSSYGYT
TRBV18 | ASSSRQGRTGELF
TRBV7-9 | ASSFTGTYEQY
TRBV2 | ASSDGTGAEQY
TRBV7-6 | ASSLGEGGTQY
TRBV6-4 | ASIKERDRLTKNIQY
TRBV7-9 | ASRPLESGSRELF
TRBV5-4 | ASSRIQGEAF
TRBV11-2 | ASSLIPRGTGGTGELF
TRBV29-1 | SPLLAGFGEQF
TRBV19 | ASSLGGSSYNEQF
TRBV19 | ASSIGGGMNTEAF
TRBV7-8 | ASSLGGQTLPRENGYT
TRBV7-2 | ASSLDSSGANVLT
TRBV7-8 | ASTLTGQNSYNSPLH
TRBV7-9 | ASSLLKGRDGYT
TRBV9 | ASSVGHRYT
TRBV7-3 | ASSLIRGKQGTGELF
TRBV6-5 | ASNSRGLSGETQY
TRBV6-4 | ASRTAGAWCGYT
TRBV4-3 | ASSRGRGLNTEAF
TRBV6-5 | ASSDRYSNQPQH
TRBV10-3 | AISEGRGNEKLF
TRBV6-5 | ASSSSLLLQAF
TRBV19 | ASLTGAGELF
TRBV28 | ASSTPFGPQH
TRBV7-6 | ASSPRLAGYSGEQY
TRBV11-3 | ASSLEGAGGRNEQF
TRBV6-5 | ASSRDTPFWPQH
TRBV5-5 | ASSLDIGNQPQH
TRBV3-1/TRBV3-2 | ASSQLPGTGVDGYT
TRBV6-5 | ASRRQINQPQH
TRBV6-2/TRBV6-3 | ASSERQGLNTEAF
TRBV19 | ATETGGNTEAF
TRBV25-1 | ASSGTYTGELF
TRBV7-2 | ASSLAQGKHTQY
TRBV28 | ASSYGQGTTQPQH
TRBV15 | ATSSARSGDLYEQY
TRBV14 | ASSPGQLKNTEAF
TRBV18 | ASSPTALNTEAF
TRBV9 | ASSVVGSTGTDTQY
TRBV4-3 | ASSQDSYSGRSEAF
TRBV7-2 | ASSFNGDRGSTEAF
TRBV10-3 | AISRLGASSYNEQF
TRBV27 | ASSSESSGANVLT
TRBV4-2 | ASSQGVQNTGELF
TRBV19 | ATLSGTGIWYT
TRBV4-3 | ASSQDLGQGLMNYGYT
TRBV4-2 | ASSQGLTGGSSSETQY
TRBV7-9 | ASSLGRDRLNEQF
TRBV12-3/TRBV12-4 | ASQGQNTGELF
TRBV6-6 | ASSKNRDSNQPQH
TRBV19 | ASSTSGLNYGYT
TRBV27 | ASSPIPQSGRSYNEQF
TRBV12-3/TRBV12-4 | ASSPSYGYT
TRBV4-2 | ASSQGQDSYEQY
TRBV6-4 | ASTMGTSPRRTDTQY